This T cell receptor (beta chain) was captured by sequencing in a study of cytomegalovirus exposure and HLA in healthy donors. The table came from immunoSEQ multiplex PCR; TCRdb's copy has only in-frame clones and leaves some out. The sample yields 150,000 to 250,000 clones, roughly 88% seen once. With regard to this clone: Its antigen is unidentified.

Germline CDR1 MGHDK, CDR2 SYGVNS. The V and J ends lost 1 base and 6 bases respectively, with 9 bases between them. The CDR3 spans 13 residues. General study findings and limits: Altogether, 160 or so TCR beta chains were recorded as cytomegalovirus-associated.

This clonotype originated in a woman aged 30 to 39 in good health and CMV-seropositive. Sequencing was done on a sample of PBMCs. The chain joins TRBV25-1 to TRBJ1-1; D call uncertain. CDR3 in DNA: TGTGCCAGCAGTGAATCAGGAAAGTCTGAAGCTTTCTTT. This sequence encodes CASSESGKSEAFF.